This T cell receptor beta chain was captured in a study of CD8 T cells in ankylosing spondylitis (TCRdb year 2017). About the investigation overall: T cell receptor beta repertoires were profiled in healthy donors and ankylosing spondylitis patients so that disease-linked TCR variants could be found. The full study cohort comprised about 23 ankylosing spondylitis patients and roughly 110 healthy donors. Peripheral blood samples were taken, and synovial fluid was additionally collected from ankylosing spondylitis patients.

The research as a whole found: A TCR beta motif of 7 or 8 highly homologous amino acid variants appeared characteristic of blood from ankylosing spondylitis patients. Some TCR beta motif variants had previously been reported in synovial fluid and blood of reactive arthritis patients, which suggested common disease-initiation mechanisms. In peripheral blood, the disease-linked clones were found at relatively low frequencies and had a CD8+ phenotype. According to the report, matched synovial fluid samples from ankylosing spondylitis patients were significantly enriched for the disease-linked clones.

As regards this clonotype: What antigen it recognizes has not been identified. It has no much larger one-base neighbor in the sample; base qualities were not kept.

Sequencing relied on an Illumina HiSeq 2500. Quantitative 5'-RACE with molecular barcodes was used to prepare TCR beta libraries. Concerning the study's data processing: Disease-linked TCR variants were identified with a new computational method built on a probabilistic model of VDJ rearrangement. TCRdb handled the public reads itself, with Q25 trimming in fastp and clone calling in MiXCR, and kept productive beta chains. Each record represents a unique CDR3 protein, reported with the most common genes and DNA among its rows. These V and J calls are TCRdb output, not the study's own analysis. This sample comprises some 290,000 distinct CDR3 sequences, approximately 20% of them detected only once. The ten biggest clones cover roughly 8% of the sample. The TCR comes from a male donor with ankylosing spondylitis or in good health (not recorded which). The sequenced material came from blood, either unsorted or a sorted T cell fraction (not recorded which).

The CDR3 sequence is CASSESGDRPRETQYF. DNA sequence: TGCGCCAGCAGTGAGTCCGGGGACAGGCCCCGGGAGACCCAGTACTTC. This chain joins TRBV10-2 to TRBJ2-5, with 8 central nucleotides matching TRBD1. The V end gives up 0 bases and the J end 5 bases, leaving 8 bases in the junction not matched to a gene. From the germline V gene, CDR1 is WSHSY and CDR2 is SAAADI. There are 16 amino acids in the CDR3, from cysteine to phenylalanine inclusive. Only the CDR3 portion is preserved as DNA: 48 bases, with reading frame beginning at the first base.